Following are 19 T cell receptor beta chains from one sample sequenced in a study of identical twins. Using its own MiXCR run on the 5' RACE reads, TCRdb lists one record per CDR3 protein. The sample carries around 550,000 distinct CDR3 sequences, approximately 16% recorded once. These data were also reused for a study on yellow fever vaccine responses in identical twins.

Sequenced input: CD4+ T cells sorted from blood. Receptor source: a woman in her late teens or twenties in good health.

V and J are TRBV5-1 and TRBJ2-1, with 8 bases fitting TRBD1. Per germline, CDR1 SGHRS and CDR2 YFSETQ. V shed 1 base and J 9 bases; nucleotides not matched to a gene: 12. The CDR3 spans 16 residues. The CDR3 loop is CASSLKGAGGYGEQFF. CDR3 bases: TGCGCCAGCAGCTTGAAAGGTGCAGGGGGCTACGGTGAGCAGTTCTTC.

The chain carries TRBV28 and TRBJ1-5; weak D call: TRBD1 (6 bases). Trimming left V 3 bases short and J 7 bases short, with 19 bases between. CDR1 is MDHEN and CDR2 is SYDVKM in the germline V gene. The CDR3 runs to 16 residues. The CDR3 reads CASSFWAGGGPQPQHF. For the CDR3, the DNA is TGTGCCAGCAGTTTTTGGGCGGGAGGGGGACCACAGCCCCAGCATTTT.

J is TRBJ2-3 and V is TRBV29-1, with 7 bases lining up with TRBD2. The junction had 4 bases not matched to a gene; V was cut back by 6 bases and J by 4 bases. The germline gives CDR1 SQVTM, CDR2 ANQGSEA. This CDR3 contains 12 residues. This chain's CDR3 is CSVAGWADTQYF. CDR3 bases: TGCAGCGTAGCGGGATGGGCAGATACGCAGTATTTT.

The rearrangement joins TRBV6-1 to TRBJ2-1; unclear D gene. V gave up 7 bases and J gave up 9 bases, with 13 bases separating them. Germline CDR1 and CDR2: MNHNS and SASEGT. The CDR3 is 12 residues long. CDR3 in amino acids: CASTGPFGEQFF. CDR3 in DNA: TGTGCCAGCACCGGACCCTTCGGTGAGCAGTTCTTC.

This clonotype was seen more than once but under ten times. The CDR3 DNA follows: TGTGCCAGCAGCTGGATAGGGGGGGGGTCCTACAATGAGCAGTTCTTC. It encodes CASSWIGGGSYNEQFF. The chain couples TRBV11-3 to TRBJ2-1; D possibly corresponds to TRBD2 (7 bases). The germline V gene encodes CDR1 SGHNT and CDR2 YENEEA. The CDR3 consists of 16 residues. The V and J ends lost 4 bases and 1 base respectively, with 14 bases between them.

This clonotype was seen a handful of times. The rearrangement links TRBV24-1 to TRBJ2-3; the D gene is possibly TRBD2 (5 bases). This CDR3 is built from 16 residues. Germline values: CDR1 KGHDR, CDR2 SFDVKD. Trimming took 4 bases from V and 2 from J, leaving 15 bases between them. The CDR3 protein is CATSDPSTGFTDTQYF. The CDR3 DNA follows: TGTGCCACCAGTGACCCCTCCACGGGATTCACAGATACGCAGTATTTT.

To note about this clonotype: Compared with germline, one end of the junction differs, possibly owing to a read error. The J gene is TRBJ2-1, the V gene TRBV3-1; the D call may be TRBD1 or TRBD2 (6 bases each). This CDR3 region has 17 residues. CDR1 and CDR2 from the germline V gene are LGHDT and YNNKEL (reference sequence). CDR3 bases: TGTGCCACCAGCCAGGAGCTGGGCGGGACAAAGTACAATGAGCAGTTCTTC. Translation: CATSQELGGTKYNEQFF.

The chain joins TRBV5-1 to TRBJ2-1, with TRBD2 matching 11 bases. Germline CDR1 SGHRS, CDR2 YFSETQ. The CDR3 loop spans 17 amino acids. V was pared by 2 bases and J by 4 bases, with 8 bases of the junction left unmatched. CDR3 in DNA: TGCGCCAGCAGCTTAAACGTAGCGGGAGGGAGGTACAATGAGCAGTTCTTC. Translated: CASSLNVAGGRYNEQFF.

The sample holds a few counts of this clonotype. The chain recombines TRBV5-1 with TRBJ2-7, with 7 bases aligning to TRBD2. V dropped 4 bases and J dropped 5; count of bases not matched to a gene: 3. The germline CDR1 and CDR2 sequences are SGHRS and YFSETQ. The CDR3 contains 12 residues. CDR3 nucleotide sequence: TGCGCCAGCAGCCCCCGGGGGGACGAGCAGTACTTC. This sequence encodes CASSPRGDEQYF.

This clonotype was detected ten times or more. The V and J genes are TRBV12-3 or TRBV12-4 and TRBJ2-1; D possibly corresponds to TRBD2 (5 bases). The CDR3 spans 14 residues. V was trimmed by 1 base and J by 2 bases, leaving 6 bases between them. The DNA of the CDR3 is TGTGCCAGCAGTTTAGGGACTCCCTACAATGAGCAGTTCTTC. It encodes CASSLGTPYNEQFF.

The rearrangement joins TRBV29-1 to TRBJ2-5; no clear D. Trimming shortened V by 1 base and J by 5 bases, and 14 bases separated the two germline ends. The germline V gene has CDR1 SQVTM and CDR2 ANQGSEA. The CDR3 runs 14 residues. The CDR3: CSVEALMRPETQYF. The CDR3 DNA is TGCAGCGTTGAAGCCCTGATGAGGCCGGAGACCCAGTACTTC.

This clonotype was seen only a few times. The chain employs TRBV7-6 and TRBJ2-1, with no clear D. Germline V gene sequence: CDR1 SGHVS, CDR2 FNYEAQ. Trimming left V 3 bases short and J 1 base short, with 13 bases between. The length of the CDR3 is 16 residues. CDR3 sequence (DNA): TGTGCCAGCAGCTTCTACAGTGACCCTTCCTACAATGAGCAGTTCTTC. Amino acid sequence: CASSFYSDPSYNEQFF.

This clonotype was seen many times. V is TRBV12-3 or TRBV12-4 and J is TRBJ2-7, with D unclear. The length of the CDR3 is 11 residues. The V gene lost 2 bases and the J gene lost 6 bases, with 5 bases spanning the gap. For the CDR3, the DNA is TGTGCCAGCAGTTTATCCCCCGAGCAGTACTTC. It translates to CASSLSPEQYF.

This chain connects TRBV18 to TRBJ2-1; a weak D match, TRBD1 (6 bases). V lost 0 bases and J lost 1, with 13 bases in between. CDR3 size: 17 residues. The germline CDR1 and CDR2 sequences are KGHSH and LQKENI. CDR3 DNA: TGTGCCAGCTCACCACCGGCCGGGACACAATCCTACAATGAGCAGTTCTTC. Protein product: CASSPPAGTQSYNEQFF.

Only a few counts were recorded for this clonotype. The chain has TRBV7-2 and TRBJ2-2; the D gene could be TRBD1 or TRBD2 (6 bases each). Trimming took off 5 bases at V and 6 bases at J, with 16 bases between the two ends. CDR1 is SGHTA and CDR2 is FQGNSA in the germline V gene. The CDR3 is made up of 15 amino acids. CDR3 residues: CASSVLGGTPGELFF. The CDR3 nucleotides are TGTGCCAGCAGCGTTCTCGGGGGCACGCCCGGGGAGCTGTTTTTT.

The rearrangement joins TRBV5-1 to TRBJ2-5; 7 positions agree with TRBD1. The CDR3 covers 16 residues. J lost 2 bases, V lost 1 base, and 8 bases had no gene match. CDR1 and CDR2 (germline): SGHRS, YFSETQ. The DNA for the CDR3 is TGCGCCAGCAGCTTGAAGACAGGGATTCGTCAAGAGACCCAGTACTTC. Its protein product is CASSLKTGIRQETQYF.

CDR3 region: CASSPTGGTYEQYF. Written as DNA, the CDR3 is TGTGCCAGCTCACCCACTGGCGGTACCTACGAGCAGTACTTC. V is TRBV18 and J is TRBJ2-7, with D unclear. The CDR3 length is 14 residues. V was cut by 3 bases and J by 2 bases, with 11 bases left in between. From germline, CDR1 is KGHSH and CDR2 LQKENI.

V and J are TRBV11-2 and TRBJ2-5, with 9 nucleotides matching TRBD2. CDR1 is SGHAT and CDR2 is FQNNGV in the germline V gene. This CDR3 comprises 13 residues. The J segment lost 1 base and the V segment lost 8 bases, leaving 2 bases of the junction unmatched. The CDR3 nucleotides are TGTGCCAGCGCGGGAGGGATCCAAGAGACCCAGTACTTC. This sequence encodes CASAGGIQETQYF.

Many counts were recorded for this clonotype. One junction end disagrees with the germline gene, perhaps due to a read error. The rearrangement uses TRBV5-1 and TRBJ1-1; D gene uncertain. Germline V CDR1 and CDR2: SGHRS, YFSETQ. The CDR3 runs 13 residues. The CDR3 reads CASSLAANTEAFF. CDR3 sequence (DNA): TGTGCCAGCAGCTTGGCGGCGAACACTGAAGCTTTCTTT.